This TCR beta chain was sequenced in a study of blood T cell repertoires in COVID-19. Study-wide context: From T cells, B-cell-depleted T cells, or PBMCs came the material, which was cDNA or gDNA.

Authors' data handling: It was from reference gene primer amplification that nucleated cell counts were estimated. The method was immunoSEQ multiplex PCR; TCRdb's version includes in-frame clones alone and lacks a portion of them. V and J calls and clone size are those listed in that table; D and trimming were worked out from the DNA. The sample lists about 59,000 clones; over 70% were seen once. V shed 2 bases and J shed 1 base, with 13 bases lying between them. CDR1 and CDR2 (germline): MDHEN, SYDVKM. The CDR3 extends over 16 amino acids. The sample consisted of peripheral blood. The genes are TRBV28 and TRBJ2-3, with D maybe TRBD2 (7 bases). This receptor was identified in an older woman with acute or convalescent COVID-19. The CDR3 sequence: CASSLRWGGRTDTQYF. In DNA, the CDR3 is TGTGCCAGCAGTTTAAGGTGGGGGGGGCGCACAGATACGCAGTATTTT. Based on the CDR3 plus reference TRBV28 and TRBJ2-3, the full variable domain is DVKVTQSSRYLVKRTGEKVFLECVQDMDHENMFWYRQDPGLGLRLIYFSYDVKMKEKGDIPEGYSVSREKKERFSLILESASTNQTSMYLCASSLRWGGRTDTQYFGPGTRLTVL.